These 27 T cell receptor beta chains share one sample of origin, sequenced in a study of cytomegalovirus exposure and HLA in healthy donors. In the PCR, 60 Vbeta and 13 Jbeta primers were used. Measured with immunoSEQ multiplex PCR; TCRdb has only the in-frame clones, and not every one. The table includes about 160,000 clones, 75% to 90% detected once. The sample taken for sequencing was PBMCs. The origin of the receptors is a woman between 18 and 29 years old in good health and CMV-seronegative.

The rearrangement joins TRBV27 to TRBJ2-7; 7 bases match TRBD1. Germline values: CDR1 MNHEY, CDR2 SMNVEV (reference sequence). The length of the CDR3 is 13 residues. V was pared by 8 bases and J by 2 bases, with 6 bases of the junction left unmatched. Here the CDR3 reads CASGRDRTYEQYF. The CDR3 coding sequence is TGTGCCAGCGGCCGGGACAGAACCTACGAGCAGTACTTC.

This sequence joins TRBV18 and TRBJ2-2; 11 bases align to TRBD2. The CDR3 length is 16 residues. V was clipped by 5 bases and J by 3 bases; unmatched bases: 5. Germline V gene lookup returns CDR1 KGHSH and CDR2 LQKENI. The CDR3 loop reads CASSSLAGAYTGELFF. In DNA form, the CDR3 reads TGTGCCAGCTCATCACTAGCGGGAGCGTACACCGGGGAGCTGTTTTTT.

The chain links TRBV6-5 to TRBJ1-2; D is unresolved. The CDR3 sequence is 15 residues long. Germline CDR1 and CDR2: MNHEY and SVGAGI. The ends were cut back, 7 bases at V and 9 bases at J, with 24 bases in the middle. This chain's CDR3 is CASTLLRSAQWRYTF. In nucleotides, the CDR3 is TGTGCCAGCACACTATTGAGGAGTGCGCAATGGCGCTACACCTTC.

The V and J genes are TRBV5-6 and TRBJ2-5; D may be TRBD2 (6 bases). V was cut by 0 bases and J by 9 bases, with 15 bases left in between. This CDR3 spans 14 amino acids. Germline V CDR1 and CDR2: SGHDT, YYEEEE. CDR3: CASSLASGVHPQYF. For the CDR3, the DNA is TGTGCCAGCAGCTTGGCCTCGGGAGTCCACCCCCAGTACTTC.

J is TRBJ1-1 and V is TRBV28; 7 positions match TRBD1. Germline V gene lookup returns CDR1 MDHEN and CDR2 SYDVKM. The length of the CDR3 is 15 residues. Losses at the gene ends were 7 bases for V and 6 bases for J; bases not matched to a gene: 14. The CDR3 sequence is CASTPTGRGHAEAFF. CDR3 bases: TGTGCCAGCACCCCGACGGGAAGGGGGCATGCTGAAGCTTTCTTT.

This clone was observed once. The rearrangement uses TRBV28 and TRBJ1-2; the D gene is possibly TRBD1 (5 bases). Germline CDR1 reads MDHEN; CDR2 reads SYDVKM. The CDR3 contains 17 residues. Trimming took off 5 bases at V and 0 bases at J, with 19 bases between the two ends. In DNA form, the CDR3 reads TGTGCCAGCAGTGAGGACACATGGACGAGCCCTAACTATGGCTACACCTTC. It codes for CASSEDTWTSPNYGYTF.

Here the CDR3 DNA reads TGTGCCAGCAGCTTAGGGACAGGGGGTATCACAGATACGCAGTATTTT. It yields the protein CASSLGTGGITDTQYF. The chain is built from TRBV11-2 and TRBJ2-3, with 10 bases aligning to TRBD1. The length of the CDR3 is 16 residues. Germline assignment: CDR1 SGHAT and CDR2 FQNNGV. Trimming took 1 base from V and 2 from J; bases not matched to a gene: 3.

CDR3 loop: CASSFTSGRASYEQYF. CDR3 DNA sequence: TGCGCCAGCAGCTTTACTAGCGGGAGGGCCAGTTACGAGCAGTACTTC. The rearrangement links TRBV5-1 to TRBJ2-5; 13 bases map to TRBD2. TRBJ2-7 matches the DNA end more closely, so the J call is doubtful. The germline gives CDR1 SGHRS, CDR2 YFSETQ. This CDR3 has 16 amino acids.

The gene calls are TRBV5-1 and TRBJ1-2, with 8 bases that match TRBD1. Germline V gene data show CDR1 as SGHRS and CDR2 as YFSETQ. V lost 2 bases to trimming and J lost 7 bases; unmatched junction nucleotides: 7. The CDR3 contains 14 residues. CDR3 nucleotide sequence: TGCGCCAGCAGCTTTCTGGGACAGGAGCGTGGCTACACCTTC. Its protein is CASSFLGQERGYTF.

The CDR3 DNA reads as TGTGCCAGCTCACCATTTCGCCCCGGGACCGGGACAGGGGGCGTCAGTCAGCCCCAGCATTTT. Translating gives CASSPFRPGTGTGGVSQPQHF. The chain is built from TRBV18 and TRBJ1-5, with 12 bases aligning to TRBD1. V lost 2 bases, J lost 6 bases, and 20 bases stayed unmatched. The germline gives CDR1 KGHSH, CDR2 LQKENI. The CDR3 consists of 21 residues.

On this clone: Different DNA sequences within this sample yield the same CDR3. Written as DNA, the CDR3 is TGTGCCAGCAGGGCGGGACAGTCCTACGAGCAGTACTTC. Translation gives CASRAGQSYEQYF. V is TRBV28 and J is TRBJ2-7; D is perhaps TRBD1 (7 bases). V was pared by 6 bases and J by 1 base, with 10 bases between. Germline values: CDR1 MDHEN, CDR2 SYDVKM. There are 13 residues in the CDR3.

A word on this clone: The sample contains more than one DNA sequence encoding this CDR3. V and J are TRBV5-1 and TRBJ2-5; D remains unclear. The CDR3 runs to 11 residues. Germline CDR1 is SGHRS and CDR2 is YFSETQ. The germline V and J ends were trimmed by 5 bases and 1 base, with 3 bases remaining between them. The CDR3 DNA is TGCGCCAGCAGTAGCCAAGAGACCCAGTACTTC. This codes for CASSSQETQYF.

This chain connects TRBV20-1 to TRBJ2-3; D is uncertain. Germline CDR1 is DFQATT and CDR2 is SNEGSKA (reference sequence). This CDR3 contains 11 residues. The V gene lost 6 bases and the J gene lost 4 bases, with 8 bases spanning the gap. In nucleotides, the CDR3 is TGCAGTGCCCTACGGTCAGATACGCAGTATTTT. It is translated as CSALRSDTQYF.

The chain couples TRBV7-9 to TRBJ2-7, with a tentative D call TRBD2 (6 bases). This CDR3 spans 17 amino acids. The V and J ends lost 5 bases and 0 bases respectively, with 20 bases between them. Germline CDR1 is SEHNR and CDR2 is FQNEAQ (reference sequence). The CDR3 spells CASSRARSNGSSYEQYF. The DNA for the CDR3 is TGTGCCAGCAGCCGGGCCAGATCCAACGGGAGCTCCTACGAGCAGTACTTC.

The chain combines TRBV6-6 with TRBJ1-2, with unresolved D. The CDR3 contains 11 residues. CDR1 MNHNY and CDR2 SVGAGI come from the germline V gene (reference sequence). V was pared by 6 bases and J by 3 bases, with 5 bases between. CDR3 amino acids: CASSPYYGYTF. Here the CDR3 DNA reads TGTGCCAGCAGCCCTTACTATGGCTACACCTTC.

The gene calls are TRBV5-1 and TRBJ2-3; D is unclear. V lost 3 bases and J lost 0, with 11 bases in between. CDR3 length: 15 amino acids. CDR1 and CDR2 (germline): SGHRS, YFSETQ. The CDR3 protein is CASSYRLPSTDTQYF. For the CDR3, the DNA is TGCGCCAGCAGCTATAGACTCCCGAGCACAGATACGCAGTATTTT.

This chain links TRBV27 with TRBJ1-1; the match to TRBD1 covers 7 bases. Germline-derived CDR1 and CDR2 are MNHEY and SMNVEV (reference sequence). J lost 10 bases, V lost 4 bases, and 6 bases had no gene match. The CDR3 totals 12 residues. The CDR3 DNA is TGTGCCAGCAGTTCCCAGGGGGTAGGAGCTTTCTTT. Translation: CASSSQGVGAFF.

The rearrangement joins TRBV5-4 to TRBJ2-5; 8 positions agree with TRBD2. Near its end, the DNA agrees better with TRBJ2-7, so the J call may be wrong. The CDR3 has 14 residues. CDR1 is SGHNT and CDR2 is YYREEE in the germline V gene (reference sequence). CDR3 coding DNA: TGTGCCAGCAGACAGCGGGGGAGCTCCTACGAGCAGTACTTC. The encoded protein is CASRQRGSSYEQYF.

The chain recombines TRBV9 with TRBJ2-7; 8 bases fit TRBD1. This CDR3 is 12 amino acids long. The junction had 2 bases not matched to a gene; V was cut back by 3 bases and J by 6 bases. CDR1 is SGDLS and CDR2 is YYNGEE in the germline V gene. As DNA, the CDR3 is TGTGCCAGCAGCGGGACAGGGACCGAGCAGTACTTC. It translates to CASSGTGTEQYF.

The gene calls are TRBV9 and TRBJ2-1; TRBD2 is a possible D gene (5 bases). This CDR3 has 16 amino acids. The germline gives CDR1 SGDLS, CDR2 YYNGEE. V lost 3 bases and J lost 0, with 13 bases in between. For the CDR3, the DNA is TGTGCCAGCAGCGCTGCACCGGGGAGCTCCTACAATGAGCAGTTCTTC. Its translation: CASSAAPGSSYNEQFF.

CDR3 DNA: TGTGCCAGCAGCCGAACTAGGGTCGGATACAATGAGCAGTTCTTC. Translation: CASSRTRVGYNEQFF. V is TRBV7-9 and J is TRBJ2-1, with D possibly being TRBD2 (5 bases). CDR3 length: 15 amino acids. Looked up from germline, CDR1 is SEHNR and CDR2 is FQNEAQ (reference sequence). V gave up 5 bases and J gave up 4 bases, with 15 bases separating them.

The V and J genes are TRBV5-8 and TRBJ1-2; 7 nucleotides line up with TRBD1. Germline V lookup: CDR1 SGHTS, CDR2 YDEGEE. The CDR3 sequence is 14 residues long. Unmatched junction bases numbered 12, after V lost 4 bases and J lost 9 bases. Here the CDR3 reads CASSTGDRGFRYTF. CDR3 DNA: TGTGCCAGCAGCACCGGGGACAGAGGTTTTCGCTACACCTTC.

J is TRBJ1-2 and V is TRBV19; the D gene is possibly TRBD1 (5 bases). V was shortened by 5 bases and J by 7 bases, with 17 bases between the two germline ends. Germline CDR1 is LNHDA and CDR2 is SQIVND (reference sequence). This CDR3 is built from 14 residues. CDR3 in DNA: TGTGCCAGTAGTCGGACTCCGGGGGTCGGTGGCTACACCTTC. Translated: CASSRTPGVGGYTF.

This clone has a single count. This sequence joins TRBV2 and TRBJ1-1; no firm D call. Germline assignment: CDR1 SNHLY and CDR2 FYNNEI. V was clipped by 11 bases and J by 1 base, with 8 bases between them. This CDR3 has 11 amino acids. CDR3 nucleotide sequence: TGTGCCTCCGTCCCGAACACTGAAGCTTTCTTT. Encoded protein: CASVPNTEAFF.

The genes are TRBV6-6 and TRBJ2-7, with TRBD1 matching 9 bases. V lost 6 bases to trimming and J lost 5 bases; unmatched junction nucleotides: 5. This CDR3 is 13 amino acids long. Per germline, CDR1 MNHNY and CDR2 SVGAGI (reference sequence). The CDR3 here is CASSPRTGDEQYF. The CDR3 DNA sequence: TGTGCCAGCAGCCCACGGACAGGGGACGAGCAGTACTTC.

The gene calls are TRBV7-3 and TRBJ2-7; 13 bases match TRBD2. Per the germline V gene, CDR1 is SGHTA and CDR2 is FQGTGA. This CDR3 is built from 15 residues. The V segment lost 6 bases and the J segment 3 bases; nucleotides outside the gene matches: 5. The CDR3 nucleotides read TGTGCCAGCAGTTTCGGACTAGCGGGAGTCTACGAGCAGTACTTC. It codes for CASSFGLAGVYEQYF. The whole variable domain, remainder taken from reference TRBV7-3 and TRBJ2-7, is GAGVSQTPSNKVTEKGKYVELRCDPISGHTALYWYRQSLGQGPEFLIYFQGTGAADDSGLPNDRFFAVRPEGSVSTLKIQRTERGDSAVYLCASSFGLAGVYEQYFGPGTRLTVT.

The gene calls are TRBV6-4 and TRBJ2-5; 14 positions match TRBD2. Germline V lookup: CDR1 MRHNA, CDR2 SNTAGT. J gave up 4 bases and V 6 bases, and 7 bases lay outside the gene matches. The CDR3 has 16 residues. The CDR3 nucleotides are TGTGCCAGCAGCTCTAAGACTAGCGGGGGGGGAGAGACCCAGTACTTC. It yields the protein CASSSKTSGGGETQYF.